A selection of T cell receptor beta chains follows, all from one sample in a study of blood T cells in healthy people across ages. TCRdb itself ran the 5' RACE reads through MiXCR, one entry per CDR3 protein. The data show 650,000 to 1,000,000 distinct CDR3 sequences, roughly 35% seen once. Sequencing input: blood. The receptors stem from a man aged 18 to 29 in good health. CDR3s include the opening cysteine and the closing phenylalanine or tryptophan. Fields, in order: D gene, J gene, CDR3 length, clone size, V gene, CDR3 protein, CDR3 DNA. A D gene is named only where the DNA matches it firmly. Size tells how often a clone was seen (once, few, many) or the class of an expanded clone, and some rows leave it out.

TRBD1	TRBJ2-1	15	-	TRBV7-2	CASSSGQGTYNEQFF	TGTGCCAGCAGCTCGGGACAGGGGACCTACAATGAGCAGTTCTTC
-	TRBJ1-1	15	-	TRBV4-3	CASSQVEGRDTEAFF	TGCGCCAGCAGCCAAGTTGAGGGGAGGGACACTGAAGCTTTCTTT
TRBD1	TRBJ1-1	13	-	TRBV5-5	CASSVDRASEAFF	TGTGCCAGCAGCGTGGACAGGGCTTCTGAAGCTTTCTTT
-	TRBJ2-3	11	many	TRBV7-9	CASSLDYTQYF	TGTGCCAGCAGCTTAGATTATACGCAGTATTTT
-	TRBJ1-2	14	few	TRBV7-9	CASSFGQTNYGYTF	TGTGCCAGCAGCTTCGGACAGACTAACTATGGCTACACCTTC
TRBD1	TRBJ2-4	18	-	TRBV28	CASSPLLGTGLAKNIQYF	TGTGCCAGCAGTCCCTTGCTTGGGACAGGGTTAGCCAAAAACATTCAGTACTTC
-	TRBJ1-1	14	few	TRBV12-3/TRBV12-4	CASTPLAPAGGAFF	TGTGCCAGCACTCCTTTAGCCCCGGCCGGTGGAGCTTTCTTT
-	TRBJ1-6	13	few	TRBV12-3/TRBV12-4	CASKGPPISPLHF	TGTGCCAGCAAGGGACCGCCGATTTCACCCCTCCACTTT
-	TRBJ2-7	15	-	TRBV6-1	CASSEVGHSYNEQYF	TGTGCCAGCAGTGAAGTGGGACATTCCTACAATGAGCAGTACTTC
-	TRBJ1-1	14	many	TRBV7-8	CASSSYGGNTEAFF	TGTGCCAGCAGCTCGTATGGGGGGAACACTGAAGCTTTCTTT
-	TRBJ2-3	15	-	TRBV7-3	CASSPPVGGIDTQYF	TGTGCCAGCAGCCCCCCGGTAGGTGGCATAGATACGCAGTATTTT
-	TRBJ2-3	18	many	TRBV4-2	CASSHAFGSDARADTQYF	TGTGCCAGCAGCCATGCGTTCGGATCCGATGCACGGGCAGATACGCAGTATTTT
TRBD1	TRBJ1-2	12	-	TRBV29-1	CSHEQGAWGYTF	TGCAGCCATGAACAGGGGGCATGGGGCTACACCTTC
-	TRBJ1-1	14	-	TRBV2	CASSEREGDTEAFF	TGTGCCAGCAGTGAAAGGGAGGGGGACACTGAAGCTTTCTTT
-	TRBJ2-5	14	-	TRBV2	CASSEFGRQETQYF	TGTGCCAGCAGTGAATTCGGCAGACAAGAGACCCAGTACTTC
-	TRBJ2-5	16	-	TRBV12-3/TRBV12-4	CASSPLSVRGEETQYF	TGTGCCAGCAGCCCACTTTCCGTCAGGGGGGAGGAGACCCAGTACTTC
-	TRBJ2-3	15	-	TRBV29-1	CSVDPGVASTDTQYF	TGCAGCGTGGACCCCGGGGTGGCGAGCACAGATACGCAGTATTTT
-	TRBJ1-2	14	many	TRBV6-2/TRBV6-3	CASSYQGLQYGYTF	TGTGCCAGCAGTTACCAAGGTCTGCAGTATGGCTACACCTTC
-	TRBJ2-7	12	-	TRBV20-1	CSARVDSYEQYF	TGCAGTGCTAGAGTGGACAGCTACGAGCAGTACTTC
TRBD2	TRBJ2-7	15	many	TRBV7-9	CASSFKSGGGYEQYF	TGTGCCAGCAGCTTCAAGTCGGGCGGGGGGTACGAGCAGTACTTC
TRBD1	TRBJ2-1	16	many	TRBV9	CASSGAGQVGRNEQFF	TGTGCCAGCAGCGGAGCCGGACAGGTCGGTCGCAATGAGCAGTTCTTC
-	TRBJ2-5	17	few	TRBV6-6	CASSFEGPRSSLETQYF	TGTGCCAGCAGTTTCGAGGGACCCCGTTCGAGTCTGGAGACCCAGTACTTC
TRBD2	TRBJ2-5	17	few	TRBV5-1	CASSSTGLAGGHETQYF	TGCGCCAGCAGCTCTACCGGACTAGCGGGGGGGCATGAGACCCAGTACTTC
-	TRBJ1-5	15	-	TRBV15	CATSDRGSRNQPQHF	TGTGCCACCAGCGACCGGGGCAGTCGCAATCAGCCCCAGCATTTT
-	TRBJ2-1	12	many	TRBV12-3/TRBV12-4	CASTQTLYEQFF	TGTGCCAGCACCCAAACCTTGTATGAGCAGTTCTTC
TRBD1	TRBJ1-1	14	few	TRBV12-3/TRBV12-4	CASIRTGVNTEAFF	TGTGCCAGCATAAGGACAGGAGTGAACACTGAAGCTTTCTTT